This T cell receptor (beta chain) was retrieved from a study of blood T cells in healthy people across ages. On the study more broadly: Roughly one uniquely barcoded beta molecule per two T cells was captured.

Next came a second PCR, run for about 7 to 12 cycles, which used a sample-barcoded 5' primer along with a J-beta primer mix. TCRdb processed the 5' RACE reads anew with MiXCR; each CDR3 protein has one entry. The repertoire has roughly 1,500,000 distinct CDR3 sequences, 30% to 40% of them found once; the top ten carry roughly 12%. Of note for this clonotype: Its antigen remains unidentified.

Findings of the study overall: Per million T cells, TCR beta diversity dropped roughly linearly as age increased. Both naive CD4+ cell counts and diversity were greater in long-lived donors than in aged donors.

What was sequenced was blood. The origin of this receptor is a young woman in good health.

This CDR3 reads CASSRGTGLNTEAFF. The CDR3 nucleotides read TGTGCCAGCAGCCGCGGGACAGGATTAAACACTGAAGCTTTCTTT. The chain employs TRBV5-4 and TRBJ1-1; 8 nucleotides line up with TRBD1. Looked up from germline, CDR1 is SGHNT and CDR2 is YYREEE (reference sequence). The trim removed 4 bases at V and 2 bases at J, leaving 7 bases unmatched. This CDR3 spans 15 amino acids.